This TCR beta chain came from a study of radiation and T cells in renal cell carcinoma. Study-wide findings and caveats: Top tumor clonotypes rose in blood 2 weeks post-radiation, then contracted.

The CDR3 totals 13 residues. Trimming removed 6 bases from V and 7 bases from J, with 17 bases in between. Comment on this clone: Antigen specificity is unknown.

Sequencing was performed with immunoSEQ multiplex PCR; in TCRdb, only in-frame clones are kept and a portion is missing. The sample carries roughly 130,000 clones, more than 75% recorded once. Indicated time point: blood 2 weeks post-SBRT. Specified treatment: 15 Gy SBRT to primary tumor, nephrectomy 4 weeks later. Radiation-treated patients gave blood at baseline, week 2 and week 4. V usage is TRBV5-3 and J usage is TRBJ2-7; weak D call: TRBD2 (7 bases). TRBV5-3 is treated as an ORF (open reading frame) with a function not yet certain. The receptor's source is a woman aged 70 to 79 with renal cell carcinoma. This specimen consisted of blood, obtained from a patient whose treatment included radiotherapy and nephrectomy. The CDR3 DNA reads TGTGCCAGAACTCCCCGGGGGGCGAGGGAGCAGTACTTC. It specifies CARTPRGAREQYF.